The present T cell receptor (beta chain) was sequenced within a study of response to subunit inactivated influenza vaccine. CDR3 length: 18 amino acids. Trimming took 6 bases from V and 6 from J; bases not matched to a gene: 15. CDR1 is MNHNS and CDR2 is SASEGT in the germline V gene. The study's findings and limits: Authors suggested each seasonal flu vaccination may recruit only limited numbers of new T cells.

MiXCR was run by TCRdb on the RT-PCR reads, yielding one entry per CDR3 protein. The table shows around 600,000 distinct CDR3 sequences, with approximately 10% occurring only once. As to this clonotype: What it recognizes is unknown.

The same sample was also studied in work on T cells expressing NK-cell markers. Turning to that study: It was by 5'RACE template switching with UMIs that TCR beta cDNA was made. Researchers got TCR beta repertoires out of sorted CD3+CD56+NKG2C+, CD3+CD56+NKG2C- and CD3+CD56-NKG2C+ T cells.

The chain recombines TRBV6-1 with TRBJ2-3, with TRBD2 matching 13 bases. This clonotype was sampled from a man aged 50 to 60 who received an inactivated influenza vaccine. The specimen comprised PBMCs from blood, sampled on the day of vaccination. CDR3: CASSPRYPGLAGADTQYF. CDR3 nucleotides: TGTGCCAGCAGCCCGAGGTACCCAGGACTAGCGGGAGCTGATACGCAGTATTTT.